This TCR beta chain was sequenced in a study of T cell repertoires in cytomegalovirus infection. Study details: Indications came from public TCR beta signatures; they pointed to CMV infection and to a matching HLA type.

In its sample, this clonotype was seen a few times. The length of the CDR3 is 14 residues. Germline CDR1 and CDR2: SGHAT and FQNNGV. V was pared by 5 bases and J by 1 base, with 11 bases between. MiXCR was run by TCRdb on the reads, yielding one entry per CDR3 protein. The profile shows about 530,000 distinct CDR3 sequences, approximately 26% of them singletons. The TCR comes from a human donor in good health (CMV status not recorded). Some clones in this sample may be carry-over from other donors' samples. The sequencing input was PBMCs. The gene calls are TRBV11-2 and TRBJ1-2; a possible D gene is TRBD1 (5 bases). As DNA, the CDR3 is TGTGCCAGCAGCGTATCGGACAATAACTATGGCTACACCTTC. It encodes CASSVSDNNYGYTF.